This passage covers 15 T cell receptor beta chains from one sample sequenced in a study of CD8 T cells in ankylosing spondylitis (dated by TCRdb to 2015 to 2018). The method behind the library was 5' RACE. TCRdb shows the sequencer as Illumina HiSeq 2500. The public reads were reanalyzed by TCRdb: fastp trimming at Q25, MiXCR alignment, in-frame beta chains only. Every CDR3 protein is listed once, alongside the most common genes and DNA of its rows. This sample is represented by around 120,000 distinct CDR3 sequences; approximately 10% of them were singletons. Of the sample, approximately 3.4% falls within the top ten clones. Sequenced input: blood, either unsorted or a sorted T cell fraction (not recorded which). The origin of the receptors is a male donor with ankylosing spondylitis or in good health (not recorded which).

The gene calls are TRBV5-6 and TRBJ2-3, with a weak D call TRBD1 (6 bases). This CDR3 contains 15 residues. The V and J ends lost 5 bases and 0 bases respectively, with 13 bases between them. The germline V gene encodes CDR1 SGHDT and CDR2 YYEEEE. The CDR3 bases are TGTGCCAGCAGAAGACAGGACATGAGCACAGATACGCAGTATTTT. Amino acid sequence: CASRRQDMSTDTQYF.

This clonotype showed up many times. The chain has TRBV5-1 and TRBJ2-3; 8 positions agree with TRBD2. V shed 4 bases and J 3 bases; nucleotides not matched to a gene: 7. The germline V gene has CDR1 SGHRS and CDR2 YFSETQ. The CDR3 has 15 amino acids. CDR3 amino acids: CASSGSGSQTDTQYF. The DNA of the CDR3 is TGCGCCAGCAGCGGCAGCGGGAGTCAAACAGATACGCAGTATTTT. The complete variable domain, with remaining parts taken from reference TRBV5-1 and TRBJ2-3, reads KAGVTQTPRYLIKTRGQQVTLSCSPISGHRSVSWYQQTPGQGLQFLFEYFSETQRNKGNFPGRFSGRQFSNSRSEMNVSTLELGDSALYLCASSGSGSQTDTQYFGPGTRLTVL.

This chain uses TRBV5-1 with TRBJ2-7; 9 bases are shared with TRBD1. Germline-derived CDR1 and CDR2 are SGHRS and YFSETQ. The trim removed 3 bases at V and 5 bases at J, leaving 12 bases unmatched. This CDR3 has 16 residues. In nucleotides, the CDR3 is TGCGCCAGCAGCTCTCTGCCGGGACAGGGTGGCCACGAGCAGTACTTC. Its translation is CASSSLPGQGGHEQYF.

This clonotype was detected many times. The chain links TRBV15 to TRBJ2-3; D perhaps matches TRBD1 (5 bases). This CDR3 is 13 amino acids long. CDR1 and CDR2 from the germline V gene are LNHNV and YYDKDF (reference sequence). V was clipped by 1 base and J by 9 bases, with 11 bases between them. CDR3 nucleotides: TGTGCCACCAGCAGAGGACAGATCGTGACGCAGTATTTT. Amino acids: CATSRGQIVTQYF.

Comments on this clonotype: It may be a read error: a sequence one base away is much more abundant. V usage is TRBV7-9 and J usage is TRBJ2-2; 8 bases fit TRBD1. The CDR3 totals 15 residues. Germline lookup yields CDR1 SEHNR and CDR2 FQNEAQ (reference sequence). CDR3 coding DNA: TGTGCCACCAGGACGGACAGGGTAAAGGCCGGGCAGCTGTTTTTT. It codes for CATRTDRVKAGQLFF.

V usage is TRBV14 and J usage is TRBJ2-2; TRBD2 is a possible D gene (6 bases). V was cut by 5 bases and J by 7 bases, with 14 bases left in between. This CDR3 comprises 14 residues. Germline values: CDR1 SGHDN, CDR2 FVKESK. DNA of the CDR3: TGTGCCAGCAGCGGCGGGACTTGGGGCGGGGAGCTGTTTTTT. Protein product: CASSGGTWGGELFF.

This clonotype was found many times. The chain combines TRBV9 with TRBJ2-2; the D gene is possibly TRBD2 (5 bases). The length of the CDR3 is 14 residues. Germline V gives CDR1 SGDLS, CDR2 YYNGEE. The V end was cut by 4 bases, the J end by 3 bases, with 10 bases between. This chain's CDR3 is CASSTGLDTGELFF. The CDR3 coding sequence is TGTGCCAGCAGCACTGGACTGGACACCGGGGAGCTGTTTTTT.

There are many counts of this clonotype. DNA of the CDR3: TGTGCCAGCAGCTTGACAGCCCCTAACTATGGCTACACCTTC. This translates into CASSLTAPNYGYTF. The chain joins TRBV7-2 to TRBJ1-2; perhaps TRBD1 as D (5 bases). V was cut by 3 bases and J by 0 bases, with 8 bases left in between. This CDR3 has 14 residues. Germline V lookup: CDR1 SGHTA, CDR2 FQGNSA. Combining the CDR3 with reference TRBV7-2 and TRBJ1-2 gives the whole variable domain GAGVSQSPSNKVTEKGKDVELRCDPISGHTALYWYRQSLGQGLEFLIYFQGNSAPDKSGLPSDRFSAERTGGSVSTLTIQRTQQEDSAVYLCASSLTAPNYGYTFGSGTRLTVV.

This clonotype appeared a few times. The chain is built from TRBV18 and TRBJ2-3; no firm D call. CDR3 length: 12 amino acids. Trimming cost V 6 bases and J 4 bases, with 8 bases left between them. Germline V gene sequence: CDR1 KGHSH, CDR2 LQKENI. The CDR3 region is CASSRQPDTQYF. The DNA of the CDR3 is TGTGCCAGCTCGAGGCAGCCAGATACGCAGTATTTT.

Many counts were recorded for this clonotype. This sequence joins TRBV5-5 and TRBJ2-7, with D possibly TRBD2 on 6 matching bases. The CDR3 is made up of 14 amino acids. V was trimmed by 0 bases and J by 0 bases, leaving 7 bases between them. Germline V gene lookup returns CDR1 SGHKS and CDR2 YYEKEE (reference sequence). CDR3 coding DNA: TGTGCCAGCAGCTTGGAGGAGGGCTCCTACGAGCAGTACTTC. Its protein is CASSLEEGSYEQYF.

The table lists this clonotype with a few counts. V and J are TRBV5-1 and TRBJ1-6; TRBD1 might be the D (5 bases). Trimming left V 0 bases short and J 5 bases short, with 6 bases between. Germline-derived CDR1 and CDR2 are SGHRS and YFSETQ. This CDR3 region has 14 residues. CDR3 nucleotides: TGCGCCAGCAGCTTGGGACAGAATAATTCACCCCTCCACTTT. This codes for CASSLGQNNSPLHF.

On this clonotype itself: A much larger clone differs by one base, so this may be a read error. The chain has TRBV11-2 and TRBJ2-7, with 8 positions matching TRBD1. Trimming took 5 bases from V and 6 from J; bases not matched to a gene: 12. CDR1 is SGHAT, CDR2 FQNNGV, per germline. The CDR3 spans 15 residues. The CDR3 DNA is TGTGCCAGCAGCACACAAACAGGGGGTAACTGCGAGCAGTACTTC. This encodes CASSTQTGGNCEQYF.

This clonotype was observed at least ten times. V usage is TRBV11-2 and J usage is TRBJ2-1; D assignment may be TRBD1 or TRBD2 (5 bases each). Germline lookup yields CDR1 SGHAT and CDR2 FQNNGV. Trimming shortened V by 3 bases and J by 5 bases, and 14 bases separated the two germline ends. This CDR3 comprises 15 residues. CDR3 in amino acids: CASSLVGATNNEQFF. The CDR3 DNA reads as TGTGCCAGCAGCTTGGTCGGGGCCACCAACAATGAGCAGTTCTTC.

This clonotype occurred a few times. CDR3 bases: TGTGCCAGCAGCTTTGGGACCCCAATTAGAAACACCATATATTTT. It translates to CASSFGTPIRNTIYF. This chain uses TRBV7-2 with TRBJ1-3; possible D gene TRBD1, 5 bases. CDR1 SGHTA and CDR2 FQGNSA come from the germline V gene. This CDR3 spans 15 amino acids. With 3 bases removed from V and 5 bases from J, the gap between germline ends came to 14 bases.

In this sample, this clonotype turned up many times. The V call is TRBV28, the J call TRBJ2-7; TRBD1 or TRBD2 may be the D gene (6 bases each). Looked up from germline, CDR1 is MDHEN and CDR2 is SYDVKM. V was shortened by 6 bases and J by 3 bases, with 21 bases between the two germline ends. The CDR3 consists of 16 residues. This chain's CDR3 is CASSGGGAPKLYEQYF. For the CDR3, the DNA is TGTGCCAGCAGCGGAGGGGGAGCTCCGAAACTCTACGAGCAGTACTTC. The whole variable domain, remainder taken from reference TRBV28 and TRBJ2-7, is DVKVTQSSRYLVKRTGEKVFLECVQDMDHENMFWYRQDPGLGLRLIYFSYDVKMKEKGDIPEGYSVSREKKERFSLILESASTNQTSMYLCASSGGGAPKLYEQYFGPGTRLTVT.